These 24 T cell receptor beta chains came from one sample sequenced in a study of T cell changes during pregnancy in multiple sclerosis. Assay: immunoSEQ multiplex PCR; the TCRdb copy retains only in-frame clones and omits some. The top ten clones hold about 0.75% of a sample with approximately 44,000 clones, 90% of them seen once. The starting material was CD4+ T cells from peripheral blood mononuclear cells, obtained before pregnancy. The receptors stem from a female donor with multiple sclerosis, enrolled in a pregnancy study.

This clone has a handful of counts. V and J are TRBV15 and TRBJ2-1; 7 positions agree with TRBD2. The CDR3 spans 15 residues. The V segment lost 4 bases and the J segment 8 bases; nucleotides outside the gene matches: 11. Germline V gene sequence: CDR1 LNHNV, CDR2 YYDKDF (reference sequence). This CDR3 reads CATSIRSGIEDEQFF. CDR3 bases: TGTGCCACCAGCATTAGGAGCGGGATTGAGGATGAGCAGTTCTTC.

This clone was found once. CDR3 coding DNA: TGTGCCAGCTCACAGGGGGCGGAGACCCAGTACTTC. Translated: CASSQGAETQYF. The rearrangement uses TRBV5-4 and TRBJ2-5; TRBD1 matches at 9 bases. CDR1 SGHNT and CDR2 YYREEE come from the germline V gene (reference sequence). The trim removed 7 bases at V and 5 bases at J, leaving 3 bases unmatched. The CDR3 covers 12 residues.

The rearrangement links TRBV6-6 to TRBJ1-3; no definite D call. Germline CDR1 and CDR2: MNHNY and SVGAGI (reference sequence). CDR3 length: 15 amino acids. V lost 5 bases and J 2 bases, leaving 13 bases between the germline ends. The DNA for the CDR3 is TGTGCCAGCAGTGTTACAGAAATGGCTGGAAACACCATATATTTT. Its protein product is CASSVTEMAGNTIYF.

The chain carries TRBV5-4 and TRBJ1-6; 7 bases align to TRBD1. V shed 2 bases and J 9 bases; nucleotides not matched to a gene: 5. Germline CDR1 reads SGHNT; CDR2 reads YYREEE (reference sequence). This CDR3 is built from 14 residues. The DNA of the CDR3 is TGTGCCAGCAGCTTTGACAGGGCGCGTTCACCCCTCCACTTT. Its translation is CASSFDRARSPLHF.

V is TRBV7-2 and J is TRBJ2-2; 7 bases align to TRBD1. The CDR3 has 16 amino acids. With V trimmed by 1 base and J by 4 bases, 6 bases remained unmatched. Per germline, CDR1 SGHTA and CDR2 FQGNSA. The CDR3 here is CASSLDPGGATGELFF. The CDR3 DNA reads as TGTGCCAGCAGCTTAGATCCAGGGGGAGCCACCGGGGAGCTGTTTTTT.

CDR3 in amino acids: CSVAGRSYGYTF. CDR3 in DNA: TGCAGCGTGGCTGGTAGGAGCTATGGCTACACCTTC. The genes are TRBV29-1 and TRBJ1-2; D is unclear. This CDR3 contains 12 residues. The V gene lost 6 bases and the J gene lost 4 bases, with 12 bases spanning the gap. Germline V gives CDR1 SQVTM, CDR2 ANQGSEA.

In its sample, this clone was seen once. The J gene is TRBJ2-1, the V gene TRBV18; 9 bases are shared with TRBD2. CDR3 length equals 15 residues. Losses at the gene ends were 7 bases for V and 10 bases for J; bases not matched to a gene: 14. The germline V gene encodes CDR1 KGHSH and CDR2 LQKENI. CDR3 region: CASYTVLAGGSEQFF. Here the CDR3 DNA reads TGTGCCAGCTACACTGTATTGGCGGGAGGGAGCGAGCAGTTCTTC.

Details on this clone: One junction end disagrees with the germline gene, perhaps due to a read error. CDR3 sequence (DNA): TGTGTCAGCATTCGGACAGGGGGGGTCCACGAGCAGTACTTC. Translating gives CVSIRTGGVHEQYF. This chain links TRBV2 with TRBJ2-7; 10 nucleotides agree with TRBD1. CDR1 is SNHLY and CDR2 is FYNNEI in the germline V gene. This CDR3 spans 14 amino acids.

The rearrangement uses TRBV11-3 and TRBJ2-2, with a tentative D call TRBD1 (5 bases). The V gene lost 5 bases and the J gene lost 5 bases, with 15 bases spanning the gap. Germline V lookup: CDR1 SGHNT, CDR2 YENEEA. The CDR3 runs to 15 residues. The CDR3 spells CASSPKPAGTGELFF. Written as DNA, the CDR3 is TGTGCCAGCAGCCCTAAACCGGCAGGGACCGGGGAGCTGTTTTTT.

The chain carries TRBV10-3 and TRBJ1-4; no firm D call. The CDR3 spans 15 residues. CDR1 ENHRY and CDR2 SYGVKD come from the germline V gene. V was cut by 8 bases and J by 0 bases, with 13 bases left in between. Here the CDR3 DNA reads TGTGCCATCTCACCGGGTGCTGCAACTAATGAAAAACTGTTTTTT. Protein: CAISPGAATNEKLFF.

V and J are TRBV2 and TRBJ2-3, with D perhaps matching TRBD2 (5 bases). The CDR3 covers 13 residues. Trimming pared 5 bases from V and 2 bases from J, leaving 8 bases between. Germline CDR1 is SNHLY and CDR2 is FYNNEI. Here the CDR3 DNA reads TGTGCCAGCAGTTGGACTGCCACAGATACGCAGTATTTT. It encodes CASSWTATDTQYF.

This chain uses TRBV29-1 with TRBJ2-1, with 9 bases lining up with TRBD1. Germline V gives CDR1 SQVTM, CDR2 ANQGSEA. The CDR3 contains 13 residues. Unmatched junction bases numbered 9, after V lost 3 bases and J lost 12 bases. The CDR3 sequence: CSVDGTGKGGQFF. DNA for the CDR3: TGCAGCGTTGATGGGACAGGGAAGGGCGGGCAGTTCTTC.

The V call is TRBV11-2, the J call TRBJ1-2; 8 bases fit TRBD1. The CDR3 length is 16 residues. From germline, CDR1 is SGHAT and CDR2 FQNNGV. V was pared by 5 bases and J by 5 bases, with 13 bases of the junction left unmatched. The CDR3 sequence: CASSGLPGQGGYGYTF. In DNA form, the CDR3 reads TGTGCCAGCAGCGGACTCCCAGGACAGGGAGGTTATGGCTACACCTTC.

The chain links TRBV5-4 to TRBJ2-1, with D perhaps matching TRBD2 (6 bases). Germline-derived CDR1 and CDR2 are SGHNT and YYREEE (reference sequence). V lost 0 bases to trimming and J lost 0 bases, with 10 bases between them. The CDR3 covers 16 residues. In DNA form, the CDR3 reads TGTGCCAGCAGCTTGGAGGAGGGCAGCTCCTACAATGAGCAGTTCTTC. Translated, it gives CASSLEEGSSYNEQFF.

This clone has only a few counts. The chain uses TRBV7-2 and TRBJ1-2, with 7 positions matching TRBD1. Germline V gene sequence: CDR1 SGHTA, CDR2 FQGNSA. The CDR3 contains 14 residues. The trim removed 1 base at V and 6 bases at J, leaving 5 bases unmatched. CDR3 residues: CASSLGRQGHGYTF. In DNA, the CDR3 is TGTGCCAGCAGCTTAGGGAGACAGGGCCATGGCTACACCTTC.

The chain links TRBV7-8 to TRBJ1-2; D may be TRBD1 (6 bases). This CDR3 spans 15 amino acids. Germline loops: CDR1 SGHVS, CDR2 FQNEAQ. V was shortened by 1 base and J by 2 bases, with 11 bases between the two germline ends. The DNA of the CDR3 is TGTGCCAGCAGCTTAGTGCGGCAGGGGAACTATGGCTACACCTTC. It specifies CASSLVRQGNYGYTF.

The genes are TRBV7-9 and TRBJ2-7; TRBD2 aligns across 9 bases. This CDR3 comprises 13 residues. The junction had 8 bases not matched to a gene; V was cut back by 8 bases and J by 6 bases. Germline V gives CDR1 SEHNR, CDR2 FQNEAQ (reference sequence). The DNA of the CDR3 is TGTGCCAGCGCGGGACTAGCCTCAATCGAGCAGTACTTC. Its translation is CASAGLASIEQYF.

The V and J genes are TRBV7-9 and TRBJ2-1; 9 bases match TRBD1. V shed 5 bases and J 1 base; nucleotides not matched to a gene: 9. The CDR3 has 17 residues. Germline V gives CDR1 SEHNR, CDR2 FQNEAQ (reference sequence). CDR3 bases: TGTGCCAGCAGCCCGCAGACAGGGGGTAGGTCCTACAATGAGCAGTTCTTC. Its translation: CASSPQTGGRSYNEQFF.

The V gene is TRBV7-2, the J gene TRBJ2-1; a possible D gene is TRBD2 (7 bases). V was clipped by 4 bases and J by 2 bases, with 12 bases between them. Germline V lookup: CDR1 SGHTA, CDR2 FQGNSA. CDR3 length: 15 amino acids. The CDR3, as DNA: TGTGCCAGCAGCTCGGGGGGCCAGACCTACAATGAGCAGTTCTTC. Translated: CASSSGGQTYNEQFF.

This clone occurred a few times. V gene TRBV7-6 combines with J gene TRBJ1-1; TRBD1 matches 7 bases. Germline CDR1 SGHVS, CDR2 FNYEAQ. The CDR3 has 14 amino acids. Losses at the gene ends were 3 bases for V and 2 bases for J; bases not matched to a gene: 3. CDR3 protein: CASSFRDSNTEAFF. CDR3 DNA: TGTGCCAGCAGCTTCCGGGACAGCAACACTGAAGCTTTCTTT.

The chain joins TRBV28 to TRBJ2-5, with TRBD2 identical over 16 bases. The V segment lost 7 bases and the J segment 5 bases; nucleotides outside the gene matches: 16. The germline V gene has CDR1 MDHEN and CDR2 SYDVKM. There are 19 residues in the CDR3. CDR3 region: CASTRDPGTSGRAGETQYF. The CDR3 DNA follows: TGTGCCAGCACCCGGGACCCCGGGACTAGCGGGAGGGCCGGGGAGACCCAGTACTTC.

The CDR3, as DNA: TGTGCCACGTTACCTAGGGACAGGGGAGGCTACGAGCAGTACTTC. Its protein is CATLPRDRGGYEQYF. The chain is built from TRBV2 and TRBJ2-7; 10 bases agree with TRBD1. The CDR3 is made up of 15 amino acids. The germline V gene encodes CDR1 SNHLY and CDR2 FYNNEI. Germline trimming cut 10 bases from V and 3 bases from J; bases unmatched to any gene: 12.

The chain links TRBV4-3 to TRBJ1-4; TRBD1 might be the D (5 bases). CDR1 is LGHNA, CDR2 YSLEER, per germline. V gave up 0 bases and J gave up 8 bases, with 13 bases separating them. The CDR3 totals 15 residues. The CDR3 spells CASSQERRGREKLFF. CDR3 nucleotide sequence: TGCGCCAGCAGCCAAGAGCGGAGGGGTCGGGAAAAACTGTTTTTT.

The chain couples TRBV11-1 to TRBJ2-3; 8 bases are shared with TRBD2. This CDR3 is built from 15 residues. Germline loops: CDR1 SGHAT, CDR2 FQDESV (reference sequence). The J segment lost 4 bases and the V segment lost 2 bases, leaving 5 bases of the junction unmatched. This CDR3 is CASSLRRGESDTQYF. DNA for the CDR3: TGTGCCAGCAGCTTAAGGCGGGGGGAATCAGATACGCAGTATTTT. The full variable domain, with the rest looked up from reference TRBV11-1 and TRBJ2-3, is EAEVAQSPRYKITEKSQAVAFWCDPISGHATLYWYRQILGQGPELLVQFQDESVVDDSQLPKDRFSAERLKGVDSTLKIQPAELGDSAMYLCASSLRRGESDTQYFGPGTRLTVL.